The 24 T cell receptor beta chains below come from one sample, sequenced in a study of cytomegalovirus exposure and HLA in healthy donors. In the PCR, 60 Vbeta and 13 Jbeta primers were used. Sequencing was performed with immunoSEQ multiplex PCR; in TCRdb, only in-frame clones are kept and a portion is missing. In the table there are 90,000 to 100,000 clones, 70% to 80% of which are singletons. The sequenced sample consisted of PBMCs. These receptors originate from a man between 60 and 75 years old in good health and CMV-seropositive.

The chain recombines TRBV4-1 with TRBJ2-5, with 12 bases identical to TRBD1. Germline CDR1 and CDR2: MGHRA and YSYEKL. This CDR3 has 15 residues. The V gene end was trimmed by 3 bases and the J gene end by 5 bases; junction bases not matched to a gene: 4. In DNA, the CDR3 is TGCGCCAGCAGCCAGGCCGGGACAGGGGGCGAGACCCAGTACTTC. It codes for CASSQAGTGGETQYF.

This clone was picked up a small number of times. V is TRBV4-1 and J is TRBJ1-5, with TRBD1 matching over 9 bases. The CDR3 spans 19 residues. Germline CDR1 and CDR2: MGHRA and YSYEKL. The trim removed 0 bases at V and 5 bases at J, leaving 14 bases unmatched. The chain's CDR3 is CASSQELGTGRLSDQPQHF. The CDR3 nucleotides read TGCGCCAGCAGCCAAGAGTTGGGGACAGGGAGGCTATCTGATCAGCCCCAGCATTTT.

Comments on this clone: A read error may account for a junction end that differs from germline. This chain uses TRBV7-7 with TRBJ2-5, with D perhaps TRBD1 (6 bases). CDR1 SSHAT and CDR2 FNYEAQ come from the germline V gene (reference sequence). The CDR3 is made up of 15 amino acids. This CDR3 reads CASSHSPTGYETQYF. CDR3 nucleotides: TGTGCTAGCAGCCACTCCCCTACAGGGTACGAGACCCAGTACTTC.

The V call is TRBV9, the J call TRBJ1-6, with 7 bases lining up with TRBD1. The CDR3 totals 15 residues. CDR1 is SGDLS, CDR2 YYNGEE, per germline. J was trimmed by 6 bases and V by 0 bases; bases with no gene match: 3. The DNA for the CDR3 is TGTGCCAGCAGCGTAGAGGGACAGCTTAATTCACCCCTCCACTTT. The encoded protein is CASSVEGQLNSPLHF.

V usage is TRBV2 and J usage is TRBJ2-7; 9 nucleotides agree with TRBD2. Per germline, CDR1 SNHLY and CDR2 FYNNEI. The trim removed 7 bases at V and 7 bases at J, leaving 11 bases unmatched. The CDR3 sequence is 14 residues long. The CDR3 is CASTPLGLAGEQYF. DNA for the CDR3: TGTGCCAGCACACCCCTGGGACTAGCTGGAGAGCAGTACTTC.

CDR3: CASSSTRILAKNIQYF. The CDR3 nucleotides read TGTGCCAGCAGCTCGACCAGGATTCTAGCCAAAAACATTCAGTACTTC. The chain links TRBV7-9 to TRBJ2-4; unclear D gene. V dropped 4 bases and J dropped 0 bases, with 13 bases sitting between them. Germline CDR1 SEHNR, CDR2 FQNEAQ (reference sequence). The CDR3 is 16 amino acids.

The J gene is TRBJ2-7, the V gene TRBV7-2, with 8 bases lining up with TRBD2. Losses at the gene ends were 4 bases for V and 4 bases for J; bases not matched to a gene: 9. Germline CDR1 reads SGHTA; CDR2 reads FQGNSA. CDR3 size: 15 residues. The chain's CDR3 is CASSSPGLDSYEQYF. The CDR3 bases are TGTGCCAGCAGCTCGCCGGGACTAGACTCTTACGAGCAGTACTTC.

This clone was detected only once. The CDR3 region has the DNA TGTGCCAGCTCCGCAGGACAGGGGTACGAGCAGTACTTC. It specifies CASSAGQGYEQYF. The rearrangement uses TRBV18 and TRBJ2-7; 9 nucleotides match TRBD1. V lost 6 bases and J lost 4; bases outside the gene matches: 4. The germline V gene has CDR1 KGHSH and CDR2 LQKENI. This CDR3 contains 13 residues.

V usage is TRBV4-3 and J usage is TRBJ2-7; D may be TRBD1 (5 bases). V lost 0 bases, J lost 0 bases, and 15 bases lay in between. Germline CDR1 and CDR2: LGHNA and YSLEER. This CDR3 contains 17 residues. CDR3 loop: CASSQDPPNRFSYEQYF. The CDR3 DNA reads TGCGCCAGCAGCCAAGACCCCCCGAACAGGTTCTCCTACGAGCAGTACTTC.

The rearrangement links TRBV5-4 to TRBJ2-3, with 8 bases lining up with TRBD1. Germline lookup yields CDR1 SGHNT and CDR2 YYREEE (reference sequence). J was trimmed by 0 bases and V by 2 bases; bases with no gene match: 5. The CDR3 sequence is 16 residues long. CDR3 residues: CASSFYRGSSTDTQYF. The CDR3 region has the DNA TGTGCCAGCAGCTTCTACAGGGGGTCTAGCACAGATACGCAGTATTTT.

The V call is TRBV10-1, the J call TRBJ1-5, with 9 bases aligning to TRBD1. CDR1 and CDR2 from the germline V gene are WNHNN and SYGVQD (reference sequence). J gave up 7 bases and V 5 bases, and 6 bases lay outside the gene matches. The CDR3 extends over 14 amino acids. The CDR3 sequence is CASSKTGGRQPQHF. In DNA form, the CDR3 reads TGCGCCAGCAGTAAAACAGGGGGCAGACAGCCCCAGCATTTT.

This chain connects TRBV5-1 to TRBJ1-1; unclear D gene. Germline values: CDR1 SGHRS, CDR2 YFSETQ. The CDR3 totals 14 residues. Trimming removed 4 bases from V and 10 bases from J, with 20 bases in between. The CDR3 sequence is CASSGERGLGIAFF. The CDR3 nucleotides read TGCGCCAGCAGCGGAGAGAGAGGGCTGGGAATAGCTTTCTTT.

This clone was detected once. This rearrangement joins TRBV5-5 to TRBJ2-1, with D possibly TRBD1 on 6 matching bases. V dropped 4 bases and J dropped 4 bases, with 15 bases sitting between them. CDR3 length equals 15 residues. Looked up from germline, CDR1 is SGHKS and CDR2 is YYEKEE (reference sequence). CDR3 loop: CASSPPRGQYNEQFF. In DNA form, the CDR3 reads TGTGCCAGCAGCCCACCCAGGGGACAATACAATGAGCAGTTCTTC.

This chain uses TRBV29-1 with TRBJ2-7; D remains ambiguous. The CDR3 extends over 12 amino acids. V gave up 3 bases and J gave up 1 base, with 7 bases separating them. Germline assignment: CDR1 SQVTM and CDR2 ANQGSEA. CDR3 coding DNA: TGCAGCGTTGAGGCCAGTTCCTACGAGCAGTACTTC. Protein product: CSVEASSYEQYF.

This clone came up once. The chain has TRBV5-1 and TRBJ2-2, with TRBD1 as a possible D gene (6 bases). The length of the CDR3 is 13 residues. V was clipped by 5 bases and J by 6 bases, with 11 bases between them. CDR1 and CDR2 (germline): SGHRS, YFSETQ. The CDR3 DNA follows: TGCGCCAGCAGTTTAGGACAGCCCGGGGAGCTGTTTTTT. This codes for CASSLGQPGELFF.

V is TRBV4-1 and J is TRBJ2-3, with 12 bases identical to TRBD2. Losses at the gene ends were 1 base for V and 0 bases for J; bases not matched to a gene: 5. The CDR3 is made up of 18 amino acids. The germline CDR1 and CDR2 sequences are MGHRA and YSYEKL. In DNA form, the CDR3 reads TGCGCCAGCAGCCAAGGCCTAGCGGGGGGGCCTAGCACAGATACGCAGTATTTT. It is translated as CASSQGLAGGPSTDTQYF.

This chain joins TRBV9 and TRBJ2-1; 9 bases match TRBD1. This CDR3 contains 15 residues. Trimming took 7 bases from V and 4 from J; bases not matched to a gene: 9. Germline assignment: CDR1 SGDLS and CDR2 YYNGEE. The CDR3 bases are TGTGCCAGCGGAAGGACCGGGACAGGGTACAATGAGCAGTTCTTC. Translated: CASGRTGTGYNEQFF.

V gene TRBV5-1 combines with J gene TRBJ2-7; TRBD1 matches 11 bases. Looked up from germline, CDR1 is SGHRS and CDR2 is YFSETQ. V was pared by 4 bases and J by 5 bases, with 11 bases of the junction left unmatched. This CDR3 has 16 amino acids. The DNA of the CDR3 is TGCGCCAGCAGCCATCCAAAGGGGACAGGGGGAGACGAGCAGTACTTC. This codes for CASSHPKGTGGDEQYF.

The CDR3 sequence is CASSQIAGVNTGELFF. CDR3 coding DNA: TGTGCCAGTAGCCAGATAGCAGGGGTAAACACCGGGGAGCTGTTTTTT. The rearrangement links TRBV19 to TRBJ2-2; possible D gene TRBD1, 6 bases. V was cut by 6 bases and J by 2 bases, with 16 bases left in between. The CDR3 consists of 16 residues. Germline V CDR1 and CDR2: LNHDA, SQIVND (reference sequence).

For this clone: Other DNA sequences within the sample encode an identical CDR3. This sequence joins TRBV9 and TRBJ2-1; perhaps TRBD1 as D (5 bases). CDR1 is SGDLS and CDR2 is YYNGEE in the germline V gene. V was shortened by 0 bases and J by 2 bases, with 9 bases between the two germline ends. The CDR3 covers 15 residues. CDR3 bases: TGTGCCAGCAGCGTAGTAACAGGACCCTACAATGAGCAGTTCTTC. Residues: CASSVVTGPYNEQFF. Filled out from reference TRBV9 and TRBJ2-1, the complete variable domain reads DSGVTQTPKHLITATGQRVTLRCSPRSGDLSVYWYQQSLDQGLQFLIQYYNGEERAKGNILERFSAQQFPDLHSELNLSSLELGDSALYFCASSVVTGPYNEQFFGPGTRLTVL.

This sequence joins TRBV4-2 and TRBJ2-1; TRBD2 matches at 7 bases. V lost 7 bases, J lost 8 bases, and 14 bases stayed unmatched. CDR3 length: 15 amino acids. Germline V gene lookup returns CDR1 LGHNA and CDR2 YNFKEQ. CDR3 loop: CASTYGGGGMDEQFF. CDR3 bases: TGTGCCAGCACCTATGGAGGCGGGGGTATGGATGAGCAGTTCTTC.

The chain carries TRBV5-6 and TRBJ1-4; D is perhaps TRBD1 (5 bases). This CDR3 has 16 amino acids. V lost 0 bases and J lost 7, with 16 bases in between. CDR1 and CDR2 from the germline V gene are SGHDT and YYEEEE. As DNA, the CDR3 is TGTGCCAGCAGCTTGGAAGCGGGGGGGGTAACTGAAAAACTGTTTTTT. It codes for CASSLEAGGVTEKLFF.

This clone was recorded once. The gene calls are TRBV5-8 and TRBJ2-1; D gene unclear. V was shortened by 2 bases and J by 9 bases, with 12 bases between the two germline ends. The CDR3 totals 13 residues. Germline V lookup: CDR1 SGHTS, CDR2 YDEGEE. The CDR3: CASSFGVTGEQFF. For the CDR3, the DNA is TGTGCCAGCAGCTTTGGAGTGACCGGTGAGCAGTTCTTC.

The J gene is TRBJ2-1, the V gene TRBV28; 7 bases agree with TRBD1. CDR1 is MDHEN and CDR2 is SYDVKM in the germline V gene. The CDR3 extends over 13 amino acids. With V trimmed by 5 bases and J by 9 bases, 7 bases remained unmatched. The CDR3 DNA follows: TGTGCCAGCAGTACGACAGGGAGCAGTGAGCAGTTCTTC. It is translated as CASSTTGSSEQFF.